This TCR beta chain is drawn from a study of blood T cell repertoires in COVID-19. Study information: Sites across the United States, Italy and Spain contributed samples from acute and convalescent COVID-19. T cells, B-cell-depleted T cells, or PBMCs provided the cDNA or gDNA that served as material.

Between the trimmed V and J ends, which lost 0 bases and 6 bases, there was a span of 8 bases. The CDR3 contains 13 residues. The germline CDR1 and CDR2 sequences are SGHRS and YFSETQ. How the authors handled the data: By means of reference gene primer amplification, nucleated cell counts were estimated. Profiled with immunoSEQ multiplex PCR; TCRdb holds only in-frame clones, not every one. The V and J calls and clone size were taken over from that table, and D and trimming were inferred from the DNA. The table lists some 150,000 clones, roughly 86% of them singletons. Sequencing input: peripheral blood. This chain links TRBV5-1 with TRBJ2-3; D uncertain. This receptor was taken from a human donor in a cohort sampled during active COVID-19. CDR3 region: CASSLGSVDTQYF. The CDR3 bases are TGCGCCAGCAGCTTGGGGAGTGTGGATACGCAGTATTTT.